The present TCR beta chain was sequenced within a study of blood T cell repertoires in COVID-19. Study as a whole: Samples representing acute and convalescent COVID-19 were sourced from the United States, Italy and Spain.

CDR3 size: 14 residues. Germline CDR1 and CDR2: SEHNR and FQNEAQ (reference sequence). V was pared by 4 bases and J by 7 bases, with 9 bases of the junction left unmatched. Donors in Cohort 3 counted as recovered after two negative PCRs, clearance, or symptom resolution. Original data processing: Using reference gene primer amplification, nucleated cell counts were estimated. Measured with immunoSEQ multiplex PCR; TCRdb has only the in-frame clones, and not every one. The V and J calls and clone size come from that table; D and trimming were worked out from the DNA. The sample lists 210,000 or so clones, approximately 80% occurring once. There are a few counts of this clone.

The TCR sequence derives from a man aged 55 to 70 who had recovered from COVID-19. The sequencing sample was made of PBMCs or T cells enriched from blood (not recorded which). This chain links TRBV7-9 with TRBJ2-7, with 8 bases fitting TRBD1. CDR3 sequence: CASSSRGPWREQYF. The CDR3 DNA sequence: TGTGCCAGCAGCTCCAGGGGGCCATGGCGGGAGCAGTACTTC. The variable domain in full, completed from reference TRBV7-9 and TRBJ2-7, reads DTGVSQNPRHKITKRGQNVTFRCDPISEHNRLYWYRQTLGQGPEFLTYFQNEAQLEKSRLLSDRFSAERPKGSFSTLEIQRTEQGDSAMYLCASSSRGPWREQYFGPGTRLTVT.